The clone carrying this T cell receptor (beta chain) came up a few times. As yet, its antigen is unknown. The record originates from a study of T-cell memory formation after mild COVID-19. Study details: TCR clusters showed largely donor specificity.

General study findings and limits: For contracting clones, CD4+ ones sat mainly in CM and EM, CD8+ in EMRA.

Constant-segment-primed 5'RACE gave TCR alpha and TCR beta cDNA libraries with sample barcodes and UMIs. In TCRdb, the 5' RACE reads were re-called with MiXCR into one record per CDR3 protein. Among a few hundred thousand distinct CDR3 sequences listed, around an eighth were seen once. The germline CDR1 and CDR2 sequences are SEHNR and FQNEAQ (reference sequence). V lost 4 bases and J lost 2; bases outside the gene matches: 2. The CDR3 is 13 residues long. Sequenced input: PBMCs or a T cell subset sorted from them (not recorded which). This chain links TRBV7-9 with TRBJ2-7; the match to TRBD1 covers 7 bases. The TCR originated in a man younger than 35 who had mild COVID-19 (a few samples of this study predate the infection). Cell type and time point are not known. The CDR3 nucleotides are TGTGCCAGCAGCTCGACAGGGACCTACGAGCAGTACGTC. It encodes CASSSTGTYEQYV.